The rows below give T cell receptor beta chains drawn from one sample of a study of blood T cell repertoires in COVID-19. TCRdb's copy holds only in-frame clones and misses some; the assay was immunoSEQ multiplex PCR. The sample shows about 150,000 clones, roughly 84% of them seen only once. Specimen: peripheral blood. These receptors came from a human donor with acute or convalescent COVID-19. The donor label of this sample is uncertain. CDR3s include the opening cysteine and the closing phenylalanine or tryptophan. Each record gives: D gene, clone size, V gene, J gene, CDR3 protein, CDR3 DNA. D genes are given only for firm matches. Only part of the rows carry a size: once, few, many, or a class if the clone is expanded.

>TRBD1|.|TRBV9|TRBJ1-3
CASSVAGLGQGLSGNTIYF
TGTGCCAGCAGCGTAGCAGGATTGGGACAGGGCCTCTCTGGAAACACCATATATTTT
>.|.|TRBV7-7|TRBJ2-2
CAWGGQANTGELFF
TGTGCCTGGGGAGGACAGGCTAACACCGGGGAGCTGTTTTTT
>.|few|TRBV6-5|TRBJ1-6
CASSYSTGYNSPLHF
TGTGCCAGCAGTTATTCGACAGGTTATAATTCACCCCTCCACTTT
>.|.|TRBV7-7|TRBJ1-5
CASSLRQPQHF
TGTGCTAGCAGCTTACGTCAGCCCCAGCATTTT
>TRBD1|.|TRBV6-5|TRBJ1-2
CASSYLPGQGNGYTF
TGTGCCAGCAGTTACTTACCGGGACAGGGGAATGGCTACACCTTC
>.|.|TRBV12-3/TRBV12-4|TRBJ1-2
CASSQPSGLGYTF
TGTGCCAGCAGCCAACCCTCGGGGTTGGGCTACACCTTC
>.|.|TRBV11-1|TRBJ2-2
CASSSFEGAGELFF
TGTGCCAGCAGCTCCTTCGAGGGGGCCGGGGAGCTGTTTTTT
>TRBD1|.|TRBV9|TRBJ1-2
CASSEAGQGYGYTF
TGTGCCAGCAGCGAGGCAGGACAGGGCTATGGCTACACCTTC
>TRBD1|.|TRBV7-9|TRBJ1-2
CASSRFQGAVALGYTF
TGTGCCAGCAGCCGATTTCAGGGGGCAGTTGCACTTGGCTACACCTTC
>.|.|TRBV12-1|TRBJ2-2
CASSFYRNTGELFF
TGTGCCAGCAGCTTTTACAGGAACACCGGGGAGCTGTTTTTT
>.|.|TRBV2|TRBJ1-1
CASKNRAGTEAFF
TGTGCCAGCAAAAACAGGGCTGGAACTGAAGCTTTCTTT
>.|.|TRBV4-3|TRBJ2-1
CASSQDMFNEQFF
TGCGCCAGCAGCCAAGATATGTTCAATGAGCAGTTCTTC
>TRBD1|.|TRBV5-4|TRBJ1-2
CASSYDRGNYGYTF
TGTGCCAGCAGCTACGACAGGGGCAACTATGGCTACACCTTC
>.|.|TRBV7-3|TRBJ1-1
CASSTTVNTEAFF
TGTGCCAGCAGCACAACAGTGAACACTGAAGCTTTCTTT
>.|.|TRBV5-1|TRBJ2-4
CASSLGELPGSDIQYF
TGCGCCAGCAGCTTGGGGGAGCTTCCGGGGAGCGACATTCAGTACTTC
>.|.|TRBV18|TRBJ1-2
CASSPGARTDGYTF
TGTGCCAGCTCACCAGGGGCTAGGACGGATGGCTACACCTTC
>.|.|TRBV24-1|TRBJ2-3
CATSGPTGTDTQYF
TGTGCCACCAGTGGTCCGACAGGCACAGATACGCAGTATTTT
>TRBD2|.|TRBV3-1/TRBV3-2|TRBJ2-1
CASSRGTGGFEQFF
TGTGCCAGCAGCCGGGGAACGGGAGGCTTTGAGCAGTTCTTC
>.|.|TRBV14|TRBJ1-3
CASSQWKDSSGNTIYF
TGTGCCAGCAGCCAATGGAAGGACAGCTCTGGAAACACCATATATTTT
>.|.|TRBV19|TRBJ1-2
CASTPMGYYGYTF
TGTGCCAGTACCCCCATGGGCTACTATGGCTACACCTTC
>TRBD1|.|TRBV10-3|TRBJ1-5
CAISEGPGGGQPQHF
TGTGCCATCAGTGAGGGGCCAGGGGGCGGTCAGCCCCAGCATTTT
>TRBD1|.|TRBV7-6|TRBJ1-1
CASSSGQPNTEAFF
TGTGCCAGCAGCTCGGGACAGCCGAACACTGAAGCTTTCTTT
>.|.|TRBV3-1/TRBV3-2|TRBJ2-1
CASSQVQASSYNEQFF
TGTGCCAGCAGCCAAGTCCAGGCGAGCTCCTACAATGAGCAGTTCTTC
>.|.|TRBV28|TRBJ1-2
CASSSISGKNYGYTF
TGTGCCAGCAGTTCGATATCAGGGAAAAACTATGGCTACACCTTC